These 2 T cell receptor beta chains were all obtained from the same sample, sequenced in a study of metastatic and nonmetastatic thyroid tumors. Nobody among the patients had been given any treatment before thyroid surgery. TCRdb re-clonotyped the PCR reads through MiXCR. The sample includes 14,000 or so clones, roughly 25% seen only once; the top ten take approximately 11%. Sequencing used tumor tissue. These receptors originate from a female donor with papillary thyroid cancer or a benign thyroid nodule (not recorded which). Some clones in this sample may be carry-over from other donors' samples.

The V gene is TRBV4-1, the J gene TRBJ2-7, with 11 bases lining up with TRBD2. The J segment lost 2 bases and the V segment lost 4 bases, leaving 7 bases of the junction unmatched. The germline gives CDR1 MGHRA, CDR2 YSYEKL. The CDR3 has 16 amino acids. The CDR3: CASSPSELAGAYEQYF. As DNA, the CDR3 is TGCGCCAGCAGCCCCTCAGAACTAGCGGGAGCCTACGAGCAGTACTTC.

This chain uses TRBV6-1 with TRBJ2-7, with 8 nucleotides matching TRBD2. CDR3 length: 15 residues. J gave up 4 bases and V 5 bases, and 10 bases lay outside the gene matches. CDR1 MNHNS and CDR2 SASEGT come from the germline V gene. The chain's CDR3 is CASSQTGREAYEQYF. CDR3 nucleotide sequence: TGTGCCAGCAGTCAGACTGGGCGGGAGGCATACGAGCAGTACTTC.